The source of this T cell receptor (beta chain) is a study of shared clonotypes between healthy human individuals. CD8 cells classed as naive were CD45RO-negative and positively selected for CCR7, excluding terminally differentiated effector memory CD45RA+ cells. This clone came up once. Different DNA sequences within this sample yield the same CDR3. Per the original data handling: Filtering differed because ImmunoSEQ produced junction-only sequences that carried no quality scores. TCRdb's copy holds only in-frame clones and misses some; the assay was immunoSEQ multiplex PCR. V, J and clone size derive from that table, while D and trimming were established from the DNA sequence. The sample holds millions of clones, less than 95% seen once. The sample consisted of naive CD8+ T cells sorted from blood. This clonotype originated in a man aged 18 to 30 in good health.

The CDR3 protein is CASSYGQGAYEQYF. The CDR3 nucleotides read TGTGCCAGCAGTTACGGACAGGGTGCTTACGAGCAGTACTTC. The genes are TRBV6-5 and TRBJ2-7; TRBD1 agrees at 8 bases. The V and J ends lost 2 bases and 4 bases, in that order; junction bases with no gene match: 4. This CDR3 has 14 residues. Germline V gene sequence: CDR1 MNHEY, CDR2 SVGAGI.